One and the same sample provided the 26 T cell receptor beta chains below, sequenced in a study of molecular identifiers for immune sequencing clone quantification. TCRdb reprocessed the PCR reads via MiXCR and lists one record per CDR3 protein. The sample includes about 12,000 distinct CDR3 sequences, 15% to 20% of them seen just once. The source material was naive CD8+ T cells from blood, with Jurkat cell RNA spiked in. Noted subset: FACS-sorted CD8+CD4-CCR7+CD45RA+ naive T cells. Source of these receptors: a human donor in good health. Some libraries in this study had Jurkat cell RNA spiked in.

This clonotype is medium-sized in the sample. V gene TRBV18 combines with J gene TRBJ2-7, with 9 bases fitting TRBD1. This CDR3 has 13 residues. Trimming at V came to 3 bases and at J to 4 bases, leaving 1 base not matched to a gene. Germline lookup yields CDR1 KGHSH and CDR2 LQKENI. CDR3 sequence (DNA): TGTGCCAGCTCACCCGGGACAGGGTACGAGCAGTACTTC. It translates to CASSPGTGYEQYF. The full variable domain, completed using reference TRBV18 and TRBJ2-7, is NAGVMQNPRHLVRRRGQEARLRCSPMKGHSHVYWYRQLPEEGLKFMVYLQKENIIDESGMPKERFSAEFPKEGPSILRIQQVVRGDSAAYFCASSPGTGYEQYFGPGTRLTVT.

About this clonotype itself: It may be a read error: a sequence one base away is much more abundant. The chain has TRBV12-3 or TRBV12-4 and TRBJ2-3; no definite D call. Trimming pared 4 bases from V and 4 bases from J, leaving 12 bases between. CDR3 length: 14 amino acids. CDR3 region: CASSSSPFADTQYF. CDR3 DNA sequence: TGTGCCAGCAGTTCCTCTCCTTTCGCAGATACGCAGTATTTT.

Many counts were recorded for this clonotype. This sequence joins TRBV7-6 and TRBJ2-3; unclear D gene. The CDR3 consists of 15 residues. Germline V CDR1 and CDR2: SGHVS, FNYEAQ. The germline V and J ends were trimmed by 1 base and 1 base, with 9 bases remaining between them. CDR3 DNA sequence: TGTGCCAGCAGCTTAGGCTCAGGCCGCACAGATACGCAGTATTTT. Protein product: CASSLGSGRTDTQYF.

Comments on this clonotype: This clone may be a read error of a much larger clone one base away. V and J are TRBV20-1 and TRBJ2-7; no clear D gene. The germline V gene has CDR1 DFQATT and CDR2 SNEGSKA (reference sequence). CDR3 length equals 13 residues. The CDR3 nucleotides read TGCAGTGCCTCGGACCGGAGCTCCTACGGGCAGTACTTC. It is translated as CSASDRSSYGQYF.

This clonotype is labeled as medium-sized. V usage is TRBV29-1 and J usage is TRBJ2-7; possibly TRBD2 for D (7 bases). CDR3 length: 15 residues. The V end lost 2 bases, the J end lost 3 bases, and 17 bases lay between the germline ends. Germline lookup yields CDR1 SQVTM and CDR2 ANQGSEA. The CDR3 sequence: CSVESGGRDGYEQYF. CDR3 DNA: TGCAGCGTTGAATCCGGGGGGCGAGACGGCTACGAGCAGTACTTC.

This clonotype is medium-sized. The CDR3 nucleotides read TGTGCCAGCAGTTACAGGTTTGCAACAGATACGCAGTATTTT. Amino acid sequence: CASSYRFATDTQYF. This chain joins TRBV6-5 and TRBJ2-3; D is uncertain. CDR3 size: 14 residues. Trimming pared 2 bases from V and 3 bases from J, leaving 9 bases between. Germline V gene data show CDR1 as MNHEY and CDR2 as SVGAGI.

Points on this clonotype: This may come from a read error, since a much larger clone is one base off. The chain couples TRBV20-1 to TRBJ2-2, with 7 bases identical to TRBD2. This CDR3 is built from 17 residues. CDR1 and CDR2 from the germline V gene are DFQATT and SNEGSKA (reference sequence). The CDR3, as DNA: TGCAGTGCTAGAGATGGGTGGGCGGGAGAGGACACCGGGAAGCTGTTTTTT. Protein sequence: CSARDGWAGEDTGKLFF.

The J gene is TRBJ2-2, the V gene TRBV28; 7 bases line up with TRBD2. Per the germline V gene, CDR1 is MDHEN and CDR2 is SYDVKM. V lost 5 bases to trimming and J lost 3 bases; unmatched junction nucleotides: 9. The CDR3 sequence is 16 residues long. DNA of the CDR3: TGTGCCAGCAGTACCTACAGCGGGACCTACACCGGGGAGCTGTTTTTT. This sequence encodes CASSTYSGTYTGELFF.

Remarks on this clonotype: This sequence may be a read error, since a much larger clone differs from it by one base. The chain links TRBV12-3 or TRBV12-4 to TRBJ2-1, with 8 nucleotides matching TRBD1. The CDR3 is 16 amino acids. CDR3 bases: TGTGCCAGCAGGCCCTACGGGACAGGAAACTACGATGAGCAGTTCTTC. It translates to CASRPYGTGNYDEQFF.

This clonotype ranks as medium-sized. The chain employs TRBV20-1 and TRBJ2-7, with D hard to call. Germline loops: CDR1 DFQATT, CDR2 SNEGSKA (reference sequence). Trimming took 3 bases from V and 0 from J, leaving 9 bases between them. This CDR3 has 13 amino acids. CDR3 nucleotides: TGCAGTGCTAGGCCAGCGTACTCCTACGAGCAGTACTTC. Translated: CSARPAYSYEQYF.

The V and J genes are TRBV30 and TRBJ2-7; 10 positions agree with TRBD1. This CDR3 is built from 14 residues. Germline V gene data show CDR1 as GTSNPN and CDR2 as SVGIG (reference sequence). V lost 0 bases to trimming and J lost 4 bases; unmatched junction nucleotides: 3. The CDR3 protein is CAWSVGTGAYEQYF. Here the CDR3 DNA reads TGTGCCTGGAGTGTCGGGACAGGGGCATACGAGCAGTACTTC.

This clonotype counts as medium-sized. This chain's CDR3 is CASSLWFSGANVLTF. The CDR3 region has the DNA TGTGCCAGCAGCTTGTGGTTCTCTGGGGCCAACGTCCTGACTTTC. V gene TRBV5-6 combines with J gene TRBJ2-6, with unresolved D. Germline V lookup: CDR1 SGHDT, CDR2 YYEEEE. Trimming left V 1 base short and J 0 bases short, with 5 bases between. The CDR3 spans 15 residues.

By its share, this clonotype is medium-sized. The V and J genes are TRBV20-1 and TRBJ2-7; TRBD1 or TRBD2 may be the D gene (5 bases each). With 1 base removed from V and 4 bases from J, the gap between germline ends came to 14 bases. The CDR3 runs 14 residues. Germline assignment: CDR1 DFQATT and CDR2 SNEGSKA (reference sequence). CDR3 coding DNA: TGCAGTGCTAGAGGCGAGGGGCCAGTATACGAGCAGTACTTC. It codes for CSARGEGPVYEQYF.

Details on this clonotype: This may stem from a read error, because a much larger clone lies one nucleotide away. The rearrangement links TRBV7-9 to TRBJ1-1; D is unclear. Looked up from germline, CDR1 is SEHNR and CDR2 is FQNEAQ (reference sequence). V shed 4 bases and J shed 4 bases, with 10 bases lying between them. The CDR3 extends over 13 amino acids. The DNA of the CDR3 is TGTGCCAGCAGCTATCAAGGTGGCACTGAAGCTTTCTTT. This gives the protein CASSYQGGTEAFF. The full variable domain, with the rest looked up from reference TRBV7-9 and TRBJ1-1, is DTGVSQNPRHKITKRGQNVTFRCDPISEHNRLYWYRQTLGQGPEFLTYFQNEAQLEKSRLLSDRFSAERPKGSFSTLEIQRTEQGDSAMYLCASSYQGGTEAFFGQGTRLTVV.

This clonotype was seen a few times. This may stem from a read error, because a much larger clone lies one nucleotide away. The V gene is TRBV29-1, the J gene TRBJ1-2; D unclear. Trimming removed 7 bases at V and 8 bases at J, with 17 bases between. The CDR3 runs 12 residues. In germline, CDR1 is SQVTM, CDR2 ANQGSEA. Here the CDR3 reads CSAPDGFRGYTF. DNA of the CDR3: TGCAGCGCCCCTGACGGGTTTAGGGGCTACACCTTC. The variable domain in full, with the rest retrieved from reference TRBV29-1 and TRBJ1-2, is SAVISQKPSRDICQRGTSLTIQCQVDSQVTMMFWYRQQPGQSLTLIATANQGSEATYESGFVIDKFPISRPNLTFSTLTVSNMSPEDSSIYLCSAPDGFRGYTFGSGTRLTVV.

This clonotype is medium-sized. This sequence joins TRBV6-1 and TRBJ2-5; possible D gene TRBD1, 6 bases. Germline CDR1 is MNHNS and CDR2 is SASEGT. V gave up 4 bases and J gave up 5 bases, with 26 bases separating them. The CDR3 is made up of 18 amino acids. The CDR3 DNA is TGTGCCAGCAGTGCACAGGGAGCGATGAGCGTCTTCCAGGAGACCCAGTACTTC. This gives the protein CASSAQGAMSVFQETQYF.

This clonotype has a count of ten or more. DNA of the CDR3: TGTGCCAGCTCACCGGTAGCGGGAGGTCGAGAGACCCAGTACTTC. Residues: CASSPVAGGRETQYF. The rearrangement joins TRBV18 to TRBJ2-5, with 10 bases aligning to TRBD2. Trimming cost V 3 bases and J 4 bases; bases outside gene matches: 5. The CDR3 is 15 residues long. Germline V gene lookup returns CDR1 KGHSH and CDR2 LQKENI.

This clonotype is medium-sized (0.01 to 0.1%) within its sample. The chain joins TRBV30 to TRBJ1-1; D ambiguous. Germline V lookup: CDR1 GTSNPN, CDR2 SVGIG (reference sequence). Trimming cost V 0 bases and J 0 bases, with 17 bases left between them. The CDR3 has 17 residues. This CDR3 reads CAWSVKGLRPMNTEAFF. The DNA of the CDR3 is TGTGCCTGGAGTGTAAAAGGCCTGCGTCCCATGAACACTGAAGCTTTCTTT.

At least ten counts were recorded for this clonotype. CDR3 DNA: TGTGCCAGCACTGACAGGGGCGTTTTGTACGAGCAGTACTTC. Amino acid sequence: CASTDRGVLYEQYF. The chain recombines TRBV6-1 with TRBJ2-7, with 8 bases aligning to TRBD1. The J segment lost 4 bases and the V segment lost 7 bases, leaving 9 bases of the junction unmatched. The CDR3 spans 14 residues. Germline lookup yields CDR1 MNHNS and CDR2 SASEGT.

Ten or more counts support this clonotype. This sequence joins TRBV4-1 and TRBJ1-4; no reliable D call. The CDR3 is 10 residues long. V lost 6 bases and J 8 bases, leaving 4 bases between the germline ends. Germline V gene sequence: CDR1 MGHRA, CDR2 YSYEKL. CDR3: CASRGEKLFF. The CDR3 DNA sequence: TGCGCCAGCAGAGGCGAAAAACTGTTTTTT.

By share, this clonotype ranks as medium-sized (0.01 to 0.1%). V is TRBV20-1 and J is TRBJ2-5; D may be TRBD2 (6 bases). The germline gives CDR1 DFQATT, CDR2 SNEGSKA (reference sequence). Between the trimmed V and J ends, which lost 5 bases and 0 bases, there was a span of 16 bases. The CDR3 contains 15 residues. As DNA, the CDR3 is TGCAGTGCTCGCGGAGGGAAGATCAACCAAGAGACCCAGTACTTC. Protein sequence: CSARGGKINQETQYF.

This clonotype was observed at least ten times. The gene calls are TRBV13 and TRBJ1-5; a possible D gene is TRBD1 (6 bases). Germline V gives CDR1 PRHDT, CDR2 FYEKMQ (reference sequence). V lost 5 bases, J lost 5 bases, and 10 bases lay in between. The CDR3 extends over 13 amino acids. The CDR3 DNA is TGTGCCAGCAGCGAACAGGGTCATCAGCCCCAGCATTTT. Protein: CASSEQGHQPQHF.

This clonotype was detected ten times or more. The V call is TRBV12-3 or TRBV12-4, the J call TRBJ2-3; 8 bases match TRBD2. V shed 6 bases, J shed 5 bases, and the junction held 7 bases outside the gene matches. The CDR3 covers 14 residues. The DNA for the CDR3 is TGTGCCAGCAGCCAAGCGGGAGTTCTAGATACGCAGTATTTT. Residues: CASSQAGVLDTQYF.

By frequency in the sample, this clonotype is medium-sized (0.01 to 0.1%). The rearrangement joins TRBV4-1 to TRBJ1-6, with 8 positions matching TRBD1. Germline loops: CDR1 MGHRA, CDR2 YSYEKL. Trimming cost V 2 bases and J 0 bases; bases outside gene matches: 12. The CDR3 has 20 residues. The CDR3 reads CASSQKPGQVQYSYNSPLHF. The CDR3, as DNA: TGCGCCAGCAGCCAAAAGCCGGGACAGGTACAATACTCCTATAATTCACCCCTCCACTTT.

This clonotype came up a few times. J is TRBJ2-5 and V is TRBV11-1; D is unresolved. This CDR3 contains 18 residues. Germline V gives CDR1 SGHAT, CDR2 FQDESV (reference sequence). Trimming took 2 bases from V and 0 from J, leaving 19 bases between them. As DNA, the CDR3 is TGTGCCAGCAGCTTATCGGTCGGCAGAGACTCGTACCAAGAGACCCAGTACTTC. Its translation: CASSLSVGRDSYQETQYF.

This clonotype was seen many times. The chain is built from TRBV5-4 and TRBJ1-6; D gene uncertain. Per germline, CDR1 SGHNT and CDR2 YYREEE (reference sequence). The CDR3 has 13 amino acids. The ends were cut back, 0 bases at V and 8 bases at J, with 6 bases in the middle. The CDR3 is CASSLVPYSPLHF. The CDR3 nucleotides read TGTGCCAGCAGCTTGGTACCCTATTCACCCCTCCACTTT.